This is a list of T cell receptor beta chains from one sample in a study of blood T cell repertoires in COVID-19. Method: immunoSEQ multiplex PCR; TCRdb's copy keeps in-frame clones and lacks some. In the table there are around 250,000 clones, roughly nine tenths of which are singletons. The sequencing sample was made of PBMCs or T cells enriched from blood (not recorded which). These receptors were obtained from a human donor in a cohort exposed to, infected with or recovered from COVID-19 (not recorded which). The donor label of this sample is uncertain. The CDR3 runs from the conserved cysteine through the conserved F or W. Fields, in order: V gene, J gene, D gene, clone size, CDR3 DNA, CDR3 protein. The D gene is left open where the match is weak. For some rows the clone size is stated as once, few or many, or as a class when expanded; others skip it.

TRBV7-9	TRBJ1-1	-	-	TGTGCCAGCAGCACCTACCGGGGTATAGGAACTGAAGCTTTCTTT	CASSTYRGIGTEAFF
TRBV24-1	TRBJ1-6	-	-	TGTGCCACCAGTCGTTTCACGCAGGGAAATTCACCCCTCCACTTT	CATSRFTQGNSPLHF
TRBV11-2	TRBJ2-3	TRBD2	-	TGTGCCAGCAGCCCGGGAGGGCTAGCTCCGGATACGCAGTATTTT	CASSPGGLAPDTQYF
TRBV18	TRBJ1-2	TRBD1	-	TGTGCCAGCTCACCCGGCCAGGGGGCGGGAGGCTACACCTTC	CASSPGQGAGGYTF
TRBV7-3	TRBJ2-5	-	-	TGTGCCAGCAGCTTAACTAGCGGAGTAAACCAAGAGACCCAGTACTTC	CASSLTSGVNQETQYF
TRBV7-9	TRBJ1-1	-	-	TGTGCCAGCAGCTTATTATCACCGGGGACTGAAGCTTTCTTT	CASSLLSPGTEAFF
TRBV14	TRBJ2-7	-	-	TGTGCCAGCAGCCCCTCCGGCTACGAGCAGTACTTC	CASSPSGYEQYF
TRBV4-1	TRBJ1-3	TRBD1	-	TGCGCCAGCAGCCAAGATAACAGGGGATGGAGAAACACCATATATTTT	CASSQDNRGWRNTIYF
TRBV25-1	TRBJ1-2	-	-	TGTGCCAGCAGTGAATGTTGTCGGGAGGAGGGTGGCTACACCTTC	CASSECCREEGGYTF
TRBV5-1	TRBJ2-5	-	once	TGCGCCAGCTCTAGCAGGGGTGAGACCCAGTACTTC	CASSSRGETQYF
TRBV10-3	TRBJ1-1	TRBD1	few	TGTGCCATCAGTGGTTCGACAGGGGGGTTGAACACTGAAGCTTTCTTT	CAISGSTGGLNTEAFF
TRBV4-1	TRBJ1-3	-	-	TGCGCCAGCAGTGGAGGGGTTTCTAGAAACACCATATATTTT	CASSGGVSRNTIYF
TRBV4-2	TRBJ2-3	TRBD1	-	TGTGCCAGCAGCCAAGGGACAGGGGGTGGAGGCACAGATACGCAGTATTTT	CASSQGTGGGGTDTQYF
TRBV6-4	TRBJ2-2	-	-	TGTGCCAGCAGCTTCAACCTAGGGGCCGGGGAGCTGTTTTTT	CASSFNLGAGELFF
TRBV10-2	TRBJ2-5	TRBD2	-	TGCGCCAGCAGGCAGCCTAGCGGGGGGGCGGAGACCCAGTACTTC	CASRQPSGGAETQYF
TRBV3-1/TRBV3-2	TRBJ2-3	TRBD2	-	TGTGCCAGCAGCCAAGGACTAGCAGGTACAGATACGCAGTATTTT	CASSQGLAGTDTQYF
TRBV10-3	TRBJ1-1	-	-	TGTGCCATCAGTGAGTCCCTAAGAGAGAACACTGAAGCTTTCTTT	CAISESLRENTEAFF
TRBV14	TRBJ2-1	-	few	TGTGCCAGCAGCTTACCTTTGACAAGTACTTACAATGAGCAGTTCTTC	CASSLPLTSTYNEQFF
TRBV4-3	TRBJ2-7	-	-	TGCGCCAGCAGCCAAGATCTAGGCTACTCCTACGAGCAGTACTTC	CASSQDLGYSYEQYF
TRBV27	TRBJ1-4	-	-	TGTGCCAGCACCTCCCTCGGTCATTCTAATGAAAAACTGTTTTTT	CASTSLGHSNEKLFF
TRBV2	TRBJ2-1	TRBD2	-	TGTGCCAGCAGTCTCCTAGCGGGGGGGGGCGATGAGCAGTTCTTC	CASSLLAGGGDEQFF
TRBV5-1	TRBJ1-1	TRBD1	-	TGCGCCAGCAGCACGGGGACAGTGAACACTGAAGCTTTCTTT	CASSTGTVNTEAFF
TRBV20-1	TRBJ1-1	-	-	TGCAGTGCTAGTTGGGGGGTAGATACTGAAGCTTTCTTT	CSASWGVDTEAFF
TRBV4-1	TRBJ1-2	TRBD1	once	TGCGCCAGCAGCTATCGGGACAGTACCTATGGCTACACCTTC	CASSYRDSTYGYTF
TRBV4-3	TRBJ1-2	-	-	TGCGCCAGCAGCCAAGTAATTAGCCGGGGTTCTAACTATGGCTACACCTTC	CASSQVISRGSNYGYTF
TRBV2	TRBJ2-3	TRBD2	-	TGTGCCAGCAGTGAAGTGAACCTAGCGGGGGGGCTAGATACGCAGTATTTT	CASSEVNLAGGLDTQYF
TRBV3-1/TRBV3-2	TRBJ1-3	-	-	TGTGCCAGCAGCCAAGATCGGCGCCCAGGGGTCGGAAACACCATATATTTT	CASSQDRRPGVGNTIYF
TRBV5-6	TRBJ1-6	TRBD1	-	TGTGCCAGCAGCGACACACAGGGGCCTAAGGGCAGTTCACCCCTCCACTTT	CASSDTQGPKGSSPLHF
TRBV7-9	TRBJ2-1	-	once	TGTGCCAGCAGCTTAGGGAAGTATAATGAGGACTCAGGAGGAATTCGGCAGTTCTTC	CASSLGKYNEDSGGIRQFF
TRBV4-1	TRBJ1-2	TRBD1	-	TGCGCCAGCAGCCCCGAGGGGGCAAGGTGGGGAGACTATGGCTACACCTTC	CASSPEGARWGDYGYTF
TRBV6-5	TRBJ1-4	TRBD1	-	TGTGCCAGCAGTTACTCAGGGACAGGGGATGAAAAACTGTTTTTT	CASSYSGTGDEKLFF
TRBV6-6	TRBJ2-3	-	-	TGTGCCAGCAGTACACACCAAACAGGGAAAGATACGCAGTATTTT	CASSTHQTGKDTQYF
TRBV6-5	TRBJ2-7	-	-	TGTGCCAGCAAACGGAGCAGTTACGAGCAGTACTTC	CASKRSSYEQYF
TRBV9	TRBJ2-5	TRBD2	-	TGTGCCAGCAGCTCCCCGGGGGGACTAGCCGACATAGGGACCCAGTACTTC	CASSSPGGLADIGTQYF
TRBV6-5	TRBJ2-2	-	-	TGTGCCAGCAGTAACGGGGTTGGGACCGGGGAGCTGTTTTTT	CASSNGVGTGELFF
TRBV29-1	TRBJ2-3	-	few	TGCAGCGTTGAACCACAGGGCACAGATACGCAGTATTTT	CSVEPQGTDTQYF
TRBV7-2	TRBJ2-1	TRBD2	-	TGTGCCAGCAGCTCGACTAGCGGGAACTACAATGAGCAGTTCTTC	CASSSTSGNYNEQFF
TRBV27	TRBJ1-1	-	-	TGTGCCAGCAGTAAGGCAGGAGGGATCGTCACTGAAGCTTTCTTT	CASSKAGGIVTEAFF
TRBV5-6	TRBJ2-2	-	-	TGTGCCAGCAGCTGGCCTCAGCGGCGGAACACCGGGGAGCTGTTTTTT	CASSWPQRRNTGELFF
TRBV6-5	TRBJ2-7	-	-	TGTGCCAGGCCCTCGACAGGTTCAAACGACGAGCAGTACTTC	CARPSTGSNDEQYF
TRBV12-3/TRBV12-4	TRBJ2-7	-	once	TGTGCCAGCAGTTTAGTTCCGGTCCACGAGCAGTACTTC	CASSLVPVHEQYF
TRBV7-2	TRBJ2-3	TRBD2	-	TGTGCCAGCAGCTCCCAGGGACTAGCGGGTATGAATACGCAGTATTTT	CASSSQGLAGMNTQYF
TRBV2	TRBJ1-2	-	-	TGTGCCAGCAAAGGGGGAGGGGACTATGGCTACACCTTC	CASKGGGDYGYTF
TRBV29-1	TRBJ1-2	TRBD1	few	TGCAGCGTTGAAGGCGGTTTTTGGGGACAGGGTGTAGCGGACTATGGCTACACCTTC	CSVEGGFWGQGVADYGYTF
TRBV7-9	TRBJ1-2	TRBD1	-	TGTGCCAGCAGCCCCGGACAGGTGGATTTGGGCGGCTACACCTTC	CASSPGQVDLGGYTF
TRBV12-3/TRBV12-4	TRBJ1-1	-	once	TGTGCCAGCAGTTTTGGGAGGGAGGGAGCTTTCTTT	CASSFGREGAFF
TRBV19	TRBJ1-2	TRBD1	many	TGTGCCAGTACCCGGACAGGGGATTGCGATGGCTACACCTTC	CASTRTGDCDGYTF
TRBV6-6	TRBJ2-7	-	-	TGTGCCAGCGAAGACCTGCAAGGGGACGAGCAGTACTTC	CASEDLQGDEQYF
TRBV19	TRBJ1-6	-	-	TGTGCCAGTAGTCCAGCGTATAATTCACCCCTCCACTTT	CASSPAYNSPLHF
TRBV6-5	TRBJ2-7	TRBD1	-	TGTGCCAGCAGCGCAAACCGGGACAGCTACGAGCAGTACTTC	CASSANRDSYEQYF
TRBV4-1	TRBJ2-1	-	-	TGCGCCAGCAGCCAAGGTCTGCGAGGAAATGAGCAGTTCTTC	CASSQGLRGNEQFF
TRBV10-3	TRBJ1-3	-	-	TGTGCCATCAGTGAGTCGAACGGCAGGCGATCTGGAAACACCATATATTTT	CAISESNGRRSGNTIYF
TRBV11-2	TRBJ2-2	-	-	TGTGCCAGCAGCCCCTCGGACAGAAACCTCAACACCGGGGAGCTGTTTTTT	CASSPSDRNLNTGELFF